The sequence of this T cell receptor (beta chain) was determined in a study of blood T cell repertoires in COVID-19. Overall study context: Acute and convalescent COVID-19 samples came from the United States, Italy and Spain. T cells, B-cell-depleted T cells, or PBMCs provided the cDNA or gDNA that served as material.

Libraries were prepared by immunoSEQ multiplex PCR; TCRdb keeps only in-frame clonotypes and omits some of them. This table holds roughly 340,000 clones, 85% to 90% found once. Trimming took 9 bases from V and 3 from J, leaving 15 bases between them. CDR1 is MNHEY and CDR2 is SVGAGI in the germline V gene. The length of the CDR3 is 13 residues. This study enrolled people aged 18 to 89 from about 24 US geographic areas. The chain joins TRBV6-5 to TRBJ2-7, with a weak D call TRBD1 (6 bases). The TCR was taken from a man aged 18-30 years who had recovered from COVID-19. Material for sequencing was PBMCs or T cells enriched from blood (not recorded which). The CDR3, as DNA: TGTGCCAGTGGGACAATCTATCGCTACGAGCAGTACTTC. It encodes CASGTIYRYEQYF.